The present T cell receptor (beta chain) was sequenced within a study of Ad26.COV2.S vaccination and SARS-CoV-2 variants. Trimming stripped 1 base from V and 8 bases from J, with 3 bases between. CDR3 size: 12 residues. CDR1 and CDR2 (germline): SGHAT, FQNNGV. Sequenced by immunoSEQ multiplex PCR; TCRdb stores in-frame clones only, minus some. Of over 110,000 clones in the sample, about nine tenths were seen once. Overall study findings and caveats: Assessments of TCR breadth and depth may have underestimated the total T cell responses.

This clone came up a few times. Its cognate antigen is unknown. The TCR sequence derives from a human donor who had recovered from COVID-19. The chain uses TRBV11-2 and TRBJ1-6; D not resolved. The source material was peripheral blood, sampled after recovery from COVID-19. CDR3 DNA sequence: TGTGCCAGCAGCTTAGGGTATTCACCCCTCCACTTT. Protein sequence: CASSLGYSPLHF.